The 32 T cell receptor beta chains presented below share a single source sample, sequenced in a study of HIV-infected patients and healthy controls. Reverse transcription used 450 to 550 ng RNA and constant-region primers for alpha and beta. Separate chain-specific third strand synthesis with multiplexing indices produced the alpha and beta libraries. TCRdb re-called the 5' RACE reads with MiXCR, one entry per CDR3 protein. The sample contains approximately 7,300 distinct CDR3 sequences, 8% of which appear only once. All unsorted peripheral T cells were captured because whole blood was used without fractionation. This specimen consisted of blood, obtained before antiretroviral therapy. All receptors come from an adult with HIV infection.

This clonotype ranks as medium-sized. The chain employs TRBV20-1 and TRBJ1-1; D perhaps matches TRBD1 (5 bases). Germline V gene lookup returns CDR1 DFQATT and CDR2 SNEGSKA (reference sequence). V was cut by 6 bases and J by 1 base, with 15 bases left in between. This CDR3 is 14 amino acids long. Here the CDR3 reads CSANLGQGNTEAFF. The CDR3 nucleotides are TGCAGTGCCAACCTTGGGCAGGGGAACACTGAAGCTTTCTTT.

Judged by abundance, this clonotype is medium-sized. The chain recombines TRBV20-1 with TRBJ1-4; a weak D match, TRBD1 (6 bases). V gave up 4 bases and J gave up 6 bases, with 12 bases separating them. Germline V gene lookup returns CDR1 DFQATT and CDR2 SNEGSKA (reference sequence). CDR3 length: 13 amino acids. DNA for the CDR3: TGCAGTGCTACGGACAGTTACGATGAAAAACTGTTTTTT. Its protein is CSATDSYDEKLFF.

The chain carries TRBV10-3 and TRBJ1-1, with unresolved D. In germline, CDR1 is ENHRY, CDR2 SYGVKD. V gave up 2 bases and J gave up 1 base, with 11 bases separating them. There are 15 residues in the CDR3. Here the CDR3 reads CAISEDKVPNTEAFF. The CDR3, as DNA: TGTGCCATCAGTGAGGACAAGGTCCCGAACACTGAAGCTTTCTTT.

Sample share makes this clonotype medium-sized. This chain links TRBV6-5 with TRBJ1-2; TRBD1 is a possible D gene (6 bases). The CDR3 totals 13 residues. V lost 6 bases, J lost 5 bases, and 13 bases lay in between. In germline, CDR1 is MNHEY, CDR2 SVGAGI. DNA for the CDR3: TGTGCCAGCAGAATGACGGACAGTTATGGCTACACCTTC. Protein: CASRMTDSYGYTF.

This clonotype was detected many times. V usage is TRBV5-1 and J usage is TRBJ1-2; a weak D match, TRBD1 (5 bases). Per germline, CDR1 SGHRS and CDR2 YFSETQ. The V end lost 0 bases, the J end lost 6 bases, and 15 bases lay between the germline ends. This CDR3 has 15 amino acids. CDR3 DNA: TGCGCCAGCAGCTTGGCCCCGGGCAGGGAGGATGGCTACACCTTC. Amino acids: CASSLAPGREDGYTF.

This clonotype is labeled medium-sized (0.01 to 0.1%). This chain uses TRBV6-2 or TRBV6-3 with TRBJ2-7; D is unclear. V lost 7 bases and J lost 3, with 16 bases in between. The CDR3 runs 14 residues. CDR1 and CDR2 (germline): MNHEY, SVGEGT. This CDR3 reads CASIPGPANYEQYF. For the CDR3, the DNA is TGTGCCAGCATCCCCGGGCCAGCTAACTACGAGCAGTACTTC.

This clonotype is classed as medium-sized. The chain combines TRBV4-3 with TRBJ2-3; D gene uncertain. Deletions cut 3 bases from V and 1 base from J, with 5 bases between. Germline values: CDR1 LGHNA, CDR2 YSLEER. This CDR3 region has 13 residues. CDR3 sequence reads: CASSHRGTDTQYF. The CDR3 nucleotides are TGCGCCAGCAGCCACCGGGGCACAGATACGCAGTATTTT.

Judged by abundance, this clonotype is medium-sized (0.01 to 0.1%). The J gene is TRBJ2-7, the V gene TRBV7-9; D remains ambiguous. This CDR3 is built from 15 residues. V shed 5 bases and J shed 3 bases, with 17 bases lying between them. Germline assignment: CDR1 SEHNR and CDR2 FQNEAQ (reference sequence). CDR3 in DNA: TGTGCCAGCAGCCCCATACACAGTCCCGACTACGAGCAGTACTTC. Protein product: CASSPIHSPDYEQYF.

This clonotype occurred many times. The chain uses TRBV7-3 and TRBJ1-1; 7 positions agree with TRBD1. The CDR3 runs to 15 residues. V lost 2 bases to trimming and J lost 2 bases; unmatched junction nucleotides: 5. Per germline, CDR1 SGHTA and CDR2 FQGTGA. The CDR3 coding sequence is TGTGCCAGCAGCTTACTGACAGGGTCTAACACTGAAGCTTTCTTT. It encodes CASSLLTGSNTEAFF.

V is TRBV20-1 and J is TRBJ1-3; D is perhaps TRBD1 (6 bases). Germline lookup yields CDR1 DFQATT and CDR2 SNEGSKA (reference sequence). Trimming removed 3 bases from V and 2 bases from J, with 14 bases in between. The CDR3 covers 15 residues. CDR3 sequence (DNA): TGCAGTGCTAGCGACAGGTTCAACGCTGGAAACACCATATATTTT. Translated, it gives CSASDRFNAGNTIYF.

The DNA for the CDR3 is TGTGCCAGCAGCTTAACGGCCCTACTTAGCTATGGCTACACCTTC. This gives the protein CASSLTALLSYGYTF. The chain combines TRBV7-2 with TRBJ1-2; D gene unclear. CDR3 length equals 15 residues. Germline CDR1 is SGHTA and CDR2 is FQGNSA. V was clipped by 2 bases and J by 4 bases, with 14 bases between them.

This clonotype showed up many times. The chain couples TRBV5-8 to TRBJ2-3; D gene ambiguous. CDR1 and CDR2 from the germline V gene are SGHTS and YDEGEE. V lost 6 bases and J lost 4, with 9 bases in between. The CDR3 is 12 amino acids. The CDR3 nucleotides read TGTGCCAGCACCGTATACCCAGATACGCAGTATTTT. It yields the protein CASTVYPDTQYF.

This sequence joins TRBV10-2 and TRBJ2-5; D possibly corresponds to TRBD1 (6 bases). V was clipped by 4 bases and J by 4 bases, with 13 bases between them. Germline V gene sequence: CDR1 WSHSY, CDR2 SAAADI. This CDR3 has 14 residues. CDR3 sequence: CASSAGGQGETQYF. The CDR3 DNA is TGCGCCAGCAGTGCTGGGGGCCAAGGAGAGACCCAGTACTTC.

The chain joins TRBV7-8 to TRBJ2-7; tentative D call: TRBD2 (5 bases). The CDR3 extends over 15 amino acids. Trimming left V 7 bases short and J 5 bases short, with 21 bases between. Germline V gene lookup returns CDR1 SGHVS and CDR2 FQNEAQ. The CDR3 DNA sequence: TGTGCCAGCATCCACGGAGGTAGCGATGACGACGAGCAGTACTTC. It encodes CASIHGGSDDDEQYF.

This clonotype has ten or more counts. The chain couples TRBV28 to TRBJ2-1; 14 bases are a match to TRBD2. The J segment lost 0 bases and the V segment lost 6 bases, leaving 7 bases of the junction unmatched. The length of the CDR3 is 18 residues. CDR1 is MDHEN and CDR2 is SYDVKM in the germline V gene. Here the CDR3 reads CASRLTSGRASSYNEQFF. The CDR3 DNA reads TGTGCCAGCAGGCTGACTAGCGGGAGGGCCAGCTCCTACAATGAGCAGTTCTTC.

This clonotype has only a few counts. V usage is TRBV28 and J usage is TRBJ1-6; D gene unclear. Germline V CDR1 and CDR2: MDHEN, SYDVKM. The CDR3 has 14 amino acids. The ends were cut back, 8 bases at V and 6 bases at J, with 14 bases in the middle. CDR3 region: CASHRNTPNSPLHF. In nucleotides, the CDR3 is TGTGCCAGCCACCGCAACACCCCTAATTCACCCCTCCACTTT.

The genes are TRBV19 and TRBJ2-1; D not resolved. Germline V gene data show CDR1 as LNHDA and CDR2 as SQIVND (reference sequence). V was pared by 1 base and J by 4 bases, with 5 bases between. This CDR3 has 13 amino acids. This CDR3 reads CASSIVVYNEQFF. The CDR3 DNA follows: TGTGCCAGTAGTATAGTAGTTTACAATGAGCAGTTCTTC.

Note on this clonotype: This sequence may be a read error, since a much larger clone differs from it by one base. This chain connects TRBV7-3 to TRBJ1-1; 9 bases line up with TRBD1. CDR1 is SGHTA and CDR2 is FQGTGA in the germline V gene. The CDR3 has 13 residues. Germline trimming cut 8 bases from V and 4 bases from J; bases unmatched to any gene: 5. The CDR3: CASGSTGGTEAFF. The CDR3 region has the DNA TGTGCCAGCGGATCGACAGGGGGCACTGAAGCTTTCTTT.

This clonotype counts as medium-sized. The V and J genes are TRBV6-5 and TRBJ1-5; D might be TRBD1 (5 bases). Germline V gene data show CDR1 as MNHEY and CDR2 as SVGAGI. The CDR3 length is 13 residues. V was cut by 4 bases and J by 5 bases, with 9 bases left in between. CDR3 nucleotide sequence: TGTGCCAGCAGTTTGAGGGGTGATCAGCCCCAGCATTTT. It translates to CASSLRGDQPQHF.

V gene TRBV19 combines with J gene TRBJ2-1; D unclear. The CDR3 contains 13 residues. Trimming left V 0 bases short and J 5 bases short, with 5 bases between. Looked up from germline, CDR1 is LNHDA and CDR2 is SQIVND (reference sequence). The CDR3 here is CASSIERDNEQFF. The CDR3 DNA is TGTGCCAGTAGTATAGAACGGGACAATGAGCAGTTCTTC.

This clonotype was counted ten times or more. The chain links TRBV7-2 to TRBJ2-3; possibly TRBD2 for D (5 bases). Germline CDR1 and CDR2: SGHTA and FQGNSA. Trimming shortened V by 1 base and J by 6 bases, and 14 bases separated the two germline ends. The CDR3 is 15 amino acids. The CDR3 sequence: CASSLVLGPGDTQYF. The CDR3 nucleotides are TGTGCCAGCAGCTTAGTGCTAGGGCCGGGGGATACGCAGTATTTT.

Of note for this clonotype: With a much larger clone just one base away, this may be a read error. The CDR3 DNA reads TGTGCCAGCAGTGTATGGGAGAGCAATAAGCCCCAGCATTTT. Amino acid sequence: CASSVWESNKPQHF. The chain employs TRBV2 and TRBJ1-5, with unresolved D. Germline V lookup: CDR1 SNHLY, CDR2 FYNNEI. The CDR3 totals 14 residues.

By its share, this clonotype is medium-sized. The junction departs from germline at one end; a sequencing error may be responsible. The chain is built from TRBV7-7 and TRBJ2-5; 8 nucleotides match TRBD1. Germline CDR1 SSHAT, CDR2 FNYEAQ (reference sequence). The CDR3 totals 15 residues. CDR3 nucleotide sequence: TGTGCTAGCAGCTCGTTGACAGGGGCCGGCGAGACCCAGTACTTC. Encoded protein: CASSSLTGAGETQYF.

The sample holds many counts of this clonotype. The chain couples TRBV9 to TRBJ1-5; tentatively, D is TRBD1 (5 bases). CDR3 length: 14 residues. V lost 0 bases, J lost 6 bases, and 10 bases lay in between. Germline CDR1 and CDR2: SGDLS and YYNGEE. The CDR3 DNA reads TGTGCCAGCAGCGTAGAGGCAGGGTTTCAGCCCCAGCATTTT. Its translation is CASSVEAGFQPQHF.

The gene calls are TRBV6-5 and TRBJ1-4; perhaps TRBD1 as D (5 bases). Germline V gene data show CDR1 as MNHEY and CDR2 as SVGAGI. There are 16 residues in the CDR3. The ends were cut back, 0 bases at V and 2 bases at J, with 10 bases in the middle. The CDR3 sequence: CASSYSQRGTNEKLFF. In DNA form, the CDR3 reads TGTGCCAGCAGTTACTCCCAAAGGGGCACTAATGAAAAACTGTTTTTT.

Sample share makes this clonotype medium-sized (0.01 to 0.1%). The rearrangement uses TRBV6-1 and TRBJ2-3; 7 bases align to TRBD2. The CDR3 runs to 14 residues. The germline V gene has CDR1 MNHNS and CDR2 SASEGT. After removal of 6 bases from V and 0 bases from J, the junction contained 3 bases not matched to a gene. CDR3: CASRVSGSTDTQYF. As DNA, the CDR3 is TGTGCCAGCAGGGTTAGCGGGAGCACAGATACGCAGTATTTT.

The table lists this clonotype with a few counts. The genes are TRBV6-1 and TRBJ1-5; D gene uncertain. Between the trimmed V and J ends, which lost 5 bases and 3 bases, there was a span of 8 bases. The CDR3 sequence is 13 residues long. Germline CDR1 is MNHNS and CDR2 is SASEGT. The CDR3 is CASSLVTNQPQHF. The DNA for the CDR3 is TGTGCCAGCAGTCTTGTTACCAATCAGCCCCAGCATTTT.

The CDR3 DNA sequence: TGTGCCAGCAGCTTTTGGGGGTCCCAAGAGACCCAGTACTTC. Its protein is CASSFWGSQETQYF. This chain links TRBV5-4 with TRBJ2-5; possibly TRBD1 or TRBD2 for D (5 bases each). Germline-derived CDR1 and CDR2 are SGHNT and YYREEE (reference sequence). CDR3 size: 14 residues. The V and J ends lost 2 bases and 1 base respectively, with 9 bases between them.

This clonotype is classed as medium-sized. The chain is built from TRBV7-2 and TRBJ2-3; unclear D gene. V was shortened by 5 bases and J by 6 bases, with 12 bases between the two germline ends. Looked up from germline, CDR1 is SGHTA and CDR2 is FQGNSA. The CDR3 sequence is 13 residues long. CDR3 region: CASSNLRADTQYF. Here the CDR3 DNA reads TGTGCCAGCAGCAACCTCCGCGCCGATACGCAGTATTTT.

This clonotype is labeled medium-sized. The rearrangement joins TRBV10-2 to TRBJ2-7; the match to TRBD1 covers 9 bases. Germline V gene data show CDR1 as WSHSY and CDR2 as SAAADI. The junction had 5 bases not matched to a gene; V was cut back by 1 base and J by 4 bases. The CDR3 loop spans 15 amino acids. CDR3 DNA sequence: TGCGCCAGCAGTGAGTGGGGACAGGGAATTTACGAGCAGTACTTC. Amino acid sequence: CASSEWGQGIYEQYF.

This clonotype is categorized as medium-sized. The V gene is TRBV29-1, the J gene TRBJ2-1, with TRBD2 as a possible D gene (6 bases). Trimming left V 6 bases short and J 0 bases short, with 12 bases between. Germline assignment: CDR1 SQVTM and CDR2 ANQGSEA. The CDR3 contains 14 residues. The CDR3 loop is CSVAGRSSYNEQFF. DNA for the CDR3: TGCAGCGTAGCGGGCCGAAGCTCCTACAATGAGCAGTTCTTC.

The chain links TRBV13 to TRBJ2-7; unclear D gene. The CDR3 is made up of 13 amino acids. Deletions cut 7 bases from V and 0 bases from J, with 10 bases between. CDR1 and CDR2 from the germline V gene are PRHDT and FYEKMQ (reference sequence). The CDR3 DNA is TGTGCCAGCACAAGCAGGAGCTCCTACGAGCAGTACTTC. Encoded protein: CASTSRSSYEQYF.